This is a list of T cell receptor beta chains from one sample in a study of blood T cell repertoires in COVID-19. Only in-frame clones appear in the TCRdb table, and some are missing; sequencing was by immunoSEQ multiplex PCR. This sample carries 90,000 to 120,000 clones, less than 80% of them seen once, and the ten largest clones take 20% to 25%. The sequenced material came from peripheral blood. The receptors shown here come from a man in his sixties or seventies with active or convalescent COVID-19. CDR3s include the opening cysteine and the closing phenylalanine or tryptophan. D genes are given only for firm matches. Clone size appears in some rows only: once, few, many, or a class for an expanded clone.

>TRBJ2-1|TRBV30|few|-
TGTGCCTGGAGTGTGAGGGTCCCCAATGAGCAGTTCTTC
CAWSVRVPNEQFF
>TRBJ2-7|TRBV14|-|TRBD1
TGTGCCAGCAGCCAAGGGGCAGGGGGAACCTACGAGCAGTACTTC
CASSQGAGGTYEQYF
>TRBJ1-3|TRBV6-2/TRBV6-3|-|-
TGTGCCAGCAGTTACCCTTCGGGGGAAGGAAACACCATATATTTT
CASSYPSGEGNTIYF
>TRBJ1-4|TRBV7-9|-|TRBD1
TGTGCCAGCAGCGCCTCGGGACAGTTTAATGAAAAACTGTTTTTT
CASSASGQFNEKLFF
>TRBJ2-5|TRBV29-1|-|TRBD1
TGCAGCGTTGATCGACAGGGAAGCGAGACCCAGTACTTC
CSVDRQGSETQYF
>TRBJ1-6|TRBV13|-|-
TGTGCCAGCAGCTTAGGCGTGACAGCCTATAATTCACCCCTCCACTTT
CASSLGVTAYNSPLHF
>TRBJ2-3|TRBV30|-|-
TGTGCCTGGAGTGTCCTAAGCCGGACAGGCGGGATCACAGATACGCAGTATTTT
CAWSVLSRTGGITDTQYF
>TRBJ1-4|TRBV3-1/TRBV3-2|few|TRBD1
TGTGCCAGCAGCCGACAGGGCGGAAATGAAAAACTGTTTTTT
CASSRQGGNEKLFF
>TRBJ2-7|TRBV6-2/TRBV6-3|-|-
TGTGCCAGCAGTTACTCTCTGGGGGGAAACTACGAGCAGTACTTC
CASSYSLGGNYEQYF
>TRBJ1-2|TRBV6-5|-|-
TGTGCCAGCAAGGACAGAAGCGGCTATGGCTACACCTTC
CASKDRSGYGYTF
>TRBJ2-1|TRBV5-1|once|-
TGCGCCAGCAGCCTGGGACACCCCGCGGGAAATGAGCAGTTCTTC
CASSLGHPAGNEQFF
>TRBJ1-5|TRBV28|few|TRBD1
TGTGCCAGCAGCCGACAGGGAGGCAATCAGCCCCAGCATTTT
CASSRQGGNQPQHF
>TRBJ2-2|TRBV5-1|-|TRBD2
TGCGCCAGCAGCCCTACTAGCGGGGGGGCGAACACCGGGGAGCTGTTTTTT
CASSPTSGGANTGELFF
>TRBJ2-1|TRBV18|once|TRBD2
TGTGCCAGCTCACCACCGTACCTAGCGGGGAGAAATGAGCAGTTCTTC
CASSPPYLAGRNEQFF
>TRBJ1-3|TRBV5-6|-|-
TGTGCCAGCAGCCCCCGCGCTAGGCCAATATCTGGAAACACCATATATTTT
CASSPRARPISGNTIYF
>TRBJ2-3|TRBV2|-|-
TGTGCCAGCAGGGGTAGCCCCCTGGGCACAGATACGCAGTATTTT
CASRGSPLGTDTQYF
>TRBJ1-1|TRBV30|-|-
TGTGCCTGGAGTGCCTTGGGGGGCACTGAAGCTTTCTTT
CAWSALGGTEAFF
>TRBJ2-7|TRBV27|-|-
TGTGCCAGCAGTAACGGCGGGGCCGACTCCTACGAGCAGTACTTC
CASSNGGADSYEQYF
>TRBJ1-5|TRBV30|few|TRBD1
TGTGCCTGGAGTGTCGACAGGGATCAGCCCCAGCATTTT
CAWSVDRDQPQHF
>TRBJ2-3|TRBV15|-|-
TGTGCCACCAGCAGAGCCGGGATTGGAGATACGCAGTATTTT
CATSRAGIGDTQYF
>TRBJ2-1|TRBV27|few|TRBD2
TGTGCCAGCAGTTTCCGAGGACTAGCGGGAGCCTACAATGAGCAGTTCTTC
CASSFRGLAGAYNEQFF
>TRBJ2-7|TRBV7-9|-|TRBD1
TGTGCCAGCAGCCCGGGACAGTACGAGCAGTACTTC
CASSPGQYEQYF
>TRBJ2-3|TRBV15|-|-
TGTGCCACCAGCAGAGAGAGAGATACGCAGTATTTT
CATSRERDTQYF
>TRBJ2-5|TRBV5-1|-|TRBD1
TGCGCCAGCAGCACCGGACAGGGGGCTGGGTACCAAGAGACCCAGTACTTC
CASSTGQGAGYQETQYF
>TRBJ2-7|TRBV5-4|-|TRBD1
TGTGCCAGCAGCTCGTCGACAGGGGGCGACGAGCAGTACTTC
CASSSSTGGDEQYF
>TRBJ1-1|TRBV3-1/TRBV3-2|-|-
TGTGCCAGCAGCCATGGACAGTTCCAGACTGAAGCTTTCTTT
CASSHGQFQTEAFF
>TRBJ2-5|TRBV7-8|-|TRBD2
TGTGCCAGCAGCTTACCGGGGGGCCAAGAGACCCAGTACTTC
CASSLPGGQETQYF
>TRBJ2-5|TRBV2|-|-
TGTGCCAGCGCGGACAGCCCGGCGGAGACCCAGTACTTC
CASADSPAETQYF
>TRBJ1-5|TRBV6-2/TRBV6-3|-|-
TGTGCCAGCATCCCCAGGGGCCCATTCAATCAGCCCCAGCATTTT
CASIPRGPFNQPQHF
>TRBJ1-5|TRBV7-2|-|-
TGTGCCAGCAGCTTAGTGGGGCTGGGAAATCAGCCCCAGCATTTT
CASSLVGLGNQPQHF
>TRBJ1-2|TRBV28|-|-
TGTGCCAGCAGTTTAAACAGGAATTATGGCTACACCTTC
CASSLNRNYGYTF
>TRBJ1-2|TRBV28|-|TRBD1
TGTGCCAGCAGTATACCCAACAGGGGGCGCATTAGTGGCTACACCTTC
CASSIPNRGRISGYTF
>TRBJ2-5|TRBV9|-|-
TGTGCCAGCAGCGTTCGGGGGGCGCCGGAGACCCAGTACTTC
CASSVRGAPETQYF
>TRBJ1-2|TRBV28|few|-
TGTGCCAGCAGTAACGGGGGAGTCGCGAGCTACACCTTC
CASSNGGVASYTF
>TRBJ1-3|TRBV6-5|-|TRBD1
TGTGCCAGCAGGATGACAGGGAACTCTGGAAACACCATATATTTT
CASRMTGNSGNTIYF
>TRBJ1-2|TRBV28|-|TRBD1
TGTGCCAGCAGTTTATGGGGCAGGGGGCGGGATGGCTACACCTTC
CASSLWGRGRDGYTF
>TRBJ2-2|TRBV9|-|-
TGTGCCAGCAGCCCAGATCTCGGGGAGCTGTTTTTT
CASSPDLGELFF
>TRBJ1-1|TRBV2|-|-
TGTGCCAGCAGTGGCCGGTCCAACACTGAAGCTTTCTTT
CASSGRSNTEAFF
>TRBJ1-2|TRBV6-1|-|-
TGTGCCAGCAGTGAAGGAGGAGGGTCGGGAGTTGTGTATGGCTACACCTTC
CASSEGGGSGVVYGYTF
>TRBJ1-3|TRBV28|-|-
TGTGCCAGCAGTTTCTATACTGGAAACACCATATATTTT
CASSFYTGNTIYF
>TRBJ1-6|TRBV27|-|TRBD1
TGTGCCAGCAGCCGACAGGGGTCAAGGTATAATTCACCCCTCCACTTT
CASSRQGSRYNSPLHF
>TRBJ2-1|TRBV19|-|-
TGTGCCAGTGTAGACAGCTACAATGAGCAGTTCTTC
CASVDSYNEQFF
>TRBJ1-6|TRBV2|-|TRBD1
TGTGCCATTCTTGACAGGGAGACCTCACCCCTCCACTTT
CAILDRETSPLHF
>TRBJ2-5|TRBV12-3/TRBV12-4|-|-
TGTGCCAGCAGTTTAGGGGCAGAAGAGACCCAGTACTTC
CASSLGAEETQYF
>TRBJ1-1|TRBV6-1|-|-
TGTGCCAGCAGTGAAGGGGGGGTAACCACTGAAGCTTTCTTT
CASSEGGVTTEAFF
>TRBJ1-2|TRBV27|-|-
TGTGCCAGCAGTGTCGACGACAGAGGCTATGGCTACACCTTC
CASSVDDRGYGYTF
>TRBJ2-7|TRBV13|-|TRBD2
TGTGCCAGCAGCTTAGGGCTAGCGGGAGTACCGTCCTACGAGCAGTACTTC
CASSLGLAGVPSYEQYF
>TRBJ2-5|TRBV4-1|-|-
TGCGCCAGCAGAAAAGAGATTCAAGAGACCCAGTACTTC
CASRKEIQETQYF
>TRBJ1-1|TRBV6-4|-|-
TGTGCCAGCAGACCCGAGGAGGACACTGAAGCTTTCTTT
CASRPEEDTEAFF
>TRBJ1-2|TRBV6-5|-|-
TGTGCCAGCAGTTACATGCGGGAGAAGACTAACTATGGCTACACCTTC
CASSYMREKTNYGYTF
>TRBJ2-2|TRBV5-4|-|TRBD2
TGTGCCAGCAGCCCGGTCGGGGGGGCCACGGACACCGGGGAGCTGTTTTTT
CASSPVGGATDTGELFF
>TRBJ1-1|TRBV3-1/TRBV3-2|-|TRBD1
TGTGCCAGCAGCCAACCACAGGGGACGAACACTGAAGCTTTCTTT
CASSQPQGTNTEAFF
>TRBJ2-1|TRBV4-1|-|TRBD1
TGCGCCAGCAGCGAGCGGACAGGGATTGATGGGAATGAGCAGTTCTTC
CASSERTGIDGNEQFF